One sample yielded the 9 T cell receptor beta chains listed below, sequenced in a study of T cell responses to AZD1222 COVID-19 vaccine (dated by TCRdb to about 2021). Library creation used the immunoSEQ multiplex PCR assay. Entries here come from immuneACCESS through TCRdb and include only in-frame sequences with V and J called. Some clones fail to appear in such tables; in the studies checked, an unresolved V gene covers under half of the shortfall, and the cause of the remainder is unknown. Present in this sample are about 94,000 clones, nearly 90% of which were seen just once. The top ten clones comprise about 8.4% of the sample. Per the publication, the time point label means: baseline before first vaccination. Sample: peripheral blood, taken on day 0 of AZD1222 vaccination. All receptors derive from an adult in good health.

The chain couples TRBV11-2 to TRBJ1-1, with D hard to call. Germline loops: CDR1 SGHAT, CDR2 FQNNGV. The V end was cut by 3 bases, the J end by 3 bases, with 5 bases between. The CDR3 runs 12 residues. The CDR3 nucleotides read TGTGCCAGCAGCTTCAGTGACACTGAAGCTTTCTTT. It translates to CASSFSDTEAFF.

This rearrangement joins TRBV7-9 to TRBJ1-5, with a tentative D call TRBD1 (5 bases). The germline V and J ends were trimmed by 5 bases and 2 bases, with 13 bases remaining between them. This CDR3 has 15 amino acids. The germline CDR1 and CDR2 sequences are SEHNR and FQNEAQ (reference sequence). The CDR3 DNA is TGTGCCAGCAGCCGGGACCGAGGACGCAATCAGCCCCAGCATTTT. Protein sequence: CASSRDRGRNQPQHF.

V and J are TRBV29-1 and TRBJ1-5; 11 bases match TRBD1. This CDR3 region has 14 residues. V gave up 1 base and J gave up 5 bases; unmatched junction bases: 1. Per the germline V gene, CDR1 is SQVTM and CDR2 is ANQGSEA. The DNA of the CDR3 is TGCAGCGTTGAAGTGGGACAGGGGGATCAGCCCCAGCATTTT. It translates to CSVEVGQGDQPQHF. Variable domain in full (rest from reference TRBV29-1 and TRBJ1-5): SAVISQKPSRDICQRGTSLTIQCQVDSQVTMMFWYRQQPGQSLTLIATANQGSEATYESGFVIDKFPISRPNLTFSTLTVSNMSPEDSSIYLCSVEVGQGDQPQHFGDGTRLSIL.

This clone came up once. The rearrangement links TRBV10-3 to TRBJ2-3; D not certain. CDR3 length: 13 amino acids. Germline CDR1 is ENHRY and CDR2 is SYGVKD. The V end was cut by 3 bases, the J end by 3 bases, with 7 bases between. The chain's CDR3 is CAISDGRTDTQYF. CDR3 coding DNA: TGTGCCATCAGTGACGGTCGGACAGATACGCAGTATTTT.

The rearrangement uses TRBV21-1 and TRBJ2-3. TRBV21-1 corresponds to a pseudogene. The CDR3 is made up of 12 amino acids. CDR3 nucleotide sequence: TGTGAGGGCTTCGCGAGCACAGATACGCAGTATTTT. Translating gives CEGFASTDTQYF.

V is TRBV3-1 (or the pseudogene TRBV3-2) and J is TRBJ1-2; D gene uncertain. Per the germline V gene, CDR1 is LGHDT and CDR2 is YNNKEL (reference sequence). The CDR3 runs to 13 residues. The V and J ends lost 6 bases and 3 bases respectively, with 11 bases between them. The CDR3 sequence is CASRPTEYYGYTF. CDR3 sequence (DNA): TGTGCCAGCAGGCCGACGGAATACTATGGCTACACCTTC.

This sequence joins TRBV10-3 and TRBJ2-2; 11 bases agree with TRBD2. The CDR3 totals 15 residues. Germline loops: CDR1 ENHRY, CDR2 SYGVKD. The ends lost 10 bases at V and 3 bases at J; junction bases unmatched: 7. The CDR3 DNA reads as TGTGCCACCTCCCTAGCGGGGGGACACACCGGGGAGCTGTTTTTT. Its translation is CATSLAGGHTGELFF.

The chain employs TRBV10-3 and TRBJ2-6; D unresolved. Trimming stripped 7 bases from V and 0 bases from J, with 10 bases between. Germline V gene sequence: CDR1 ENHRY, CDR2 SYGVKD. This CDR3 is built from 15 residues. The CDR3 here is CAIKLTVSGANVLTF. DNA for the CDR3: TGTGCCATCAAGTTAACAGTCTCTGGGGCCAACGTCCTGACTTTC.

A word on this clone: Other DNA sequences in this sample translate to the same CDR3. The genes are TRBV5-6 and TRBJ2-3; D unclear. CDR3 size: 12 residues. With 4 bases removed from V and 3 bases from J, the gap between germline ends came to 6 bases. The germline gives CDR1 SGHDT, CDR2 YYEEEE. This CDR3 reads CASSPSTDTQYF. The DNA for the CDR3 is TGTGCCAGCAGCCCATCAACAGATACGCAGTATTTT. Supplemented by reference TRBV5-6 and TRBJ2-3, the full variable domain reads DAGVTQSPTHLIKTRGQQVTLRCSPKSGHDTVSWYQQALGQGPQFIFQYYEEEERQRGNFPDRFSGHQFPNYSSELNVNALLLGDSALYLCASSPSTDTQYFGPGTRLTVL.